Listed below are T cell receptor beta chains from one sample, sequenced in a study of cytotoxic CD8 clonotypes in ibrutinib-treated CLL. Sequencing used immunoSEQ multiplex PCR; TCRdb keeps in-frame clones, though not all of them. The sample has about 160,000 clones; around nine tenths are singletons. The sequences come from PBMCs, collected at disease progression, from a patient treated with ibrutinib. The receptors come from a human donor with chronic lymphocytic leukemia. CDR3s include the opening cysteine and the closing phenylalanine or tryptophan. The D gene is left open where the match is weak. Size tells how often a clone was seen (once, few, many) or the class of an expanded clone, and some rows leave it out.

cdr3_length,d_call,j_call,v_call,clone_size,cdr3_aa,cdr3_nt
16,NA,TRBJ2-2,TRBV4-3,NA,CASSHARDTSTGELFF,TGCGCCAGCAGCCATGCCCGGGACACCTCCACCGGGGAGCTGTTTTTT
15,NA,TRBJ2-7,TRBV4-1,NA,CASSQDQVGAYEQYF,TGCGCCAGCAGCCAAGATCAGGTGGGGGCCTACGAGCAGTACTTC
14,TRBD1,TRBJ2-7,TRBV9,NA,CASSSGQGAYEQYF,TGTGCCAGCAGCTCCGGACAGGGGGCCTACGAGCAGTACTTC
15,NA,TRBJ1-2,TRBV7-9,once,CASSLGTVNNYGYTF,TGTGCCAGCAGCTTAGGAACAGTGAATAACTATGGCTACACCTTC
13,NA,TRBJ1-2,TRBV5-8,NA,CASSLGHYYGYTF,TGTGCCAGCAGCTTGGGACACTACTATGGCTACACCTTC
14,TRBD1,TRBJ1-1,TRBV10-3,NA,CAISEGQGAFGAFF,TGTGCCATCAGTGAGGGACAGGGGGCGTTTGGAGCTTTCTTT
17,NA,TRBJ2-3,TRBV11-3,NA,CASSLTTVSQGKDTQYF,TGTGCCAGCAGCTTAACGACAGTCAGTCAAGGAAAAGATACGCAGTATTTT
14,TRBD1,TRBJ1-2,TRBV6-6,few,CASSHRDSPYGYTF,TGTGCCAGCAGCCACCGGGACAGCCCCTATGGCTACACCTTC
15,TRBD2,TRBJ2-1,TRBV5-6,NA,CASSYSGRSKNEQFF,TGTGCCAGCAGCTATAGCGGGAGGAGTAAGAATGAGCAGTTCTTC
16,NA,TRBJ1-3,TRBV28,NA,CASSLGRALSGNTIYF,TGTGCCAGCAGTTTAGGCAGGGCACTCTCTGGAAACACCATATATTTT
15,TRBD1,TRBJ2-2,TRBV30,NA,CAWSGDRGGTGELFF,TGTGCCTGGAGTGGAGACAGGGGTGGGACCGGGGAGCTGTTTTTT
15,NA,TRBJ1-5,TRBV9,NA,CASSVGGNFLQPQHF,TGTGCCAGCAGCGTAGGGGGGAACTTCCTTCAGCCCCAGCATTTT
15,NA,TRBJ2-3,TRBV6-5,once,CASRSPSFSTDTQYF,TGTGCCAGCAGGAGCCCCTCGTTCAGCACAGATACGCAGTATTTT
15,NA,TRBJ2-7,TRBV4-1,NA,CASSPSAGDESEQYF,TGCGCCAGCAGCCCTTCCGCAGGGGACGAGAGCGAGCAGTACTTC
11,NA,TRBJ1-1,TRBV30,NA,CAWSVGIEAFF,TGTGCCTGGAGTGTCGGCATTGAAGCTTTCTTT
15,TRBD2,TRBJ2-1,TRBV7-3,NA,CASSLSSGRISEQFF,TGTGCCAGCAGCTTATCTAGCGGGAGAATCAGTGAGCAGTTCTTC
13,NA,TRBJ2-5,TRBV14,NA,CASSQDPRETQYF,TGTGCCAGCAGCCAAGACCCCCGGGAGACCCAGTACTTC
11,TRBD1,TRBJ1-2,TRBV20-1,NA,CSASGTGGYTF,TGCAGTGCTAGTGGGACAGGTGGCTACACCTTC
15,TRBD1,TRBJ2-1,TRBV5-4,NA,CASSTTGAYYNEQFF,TGTGCCAGCAGCACTACAGGGGCCTATTACAATGAGCAGTTCTTC
15,TRBD2,TRBJ2-7,TRBV5-1,NA,CASSLEAGLSYEQYF,TGCGCCAGCAGCTTGGAAGCGGGGCTATCCTACGAGCAGTACTTC
15,NA,TRBJ1-2,TRBV9,NA,CASSVVRGGDYGYTF,TGTGCCAGCAGCGTAGTGCGGGGAGGGGACTATGGCTACACCTTC
14,TRBD1,TRBJ2-7,TRBV6-5,once,CASSGTGGPYEQYF,TGTGCCAGCAGCGGAACAGGGGGCCCCTACGAGCAGTACTTC
13,TRBD1,TRBJ2-1,TRBV4-2,NA,CASGQGAPGEQFF,TGTGCCAGCGGACAGGGGGCTCCCGGTGAGCAGTTCTTC
15,NA,TRBJ2-3,TRBV7-6,NA,CASREVLGRSDTQYF,TGTGCCAGCAGGGAGGTTTTGGGACGGTCAGATACGCAGTATTTT
14,NA,TRBJ2-1,TRBV2,NA,CASSSPNSYNEQFF,TGTGCCAGCAGCAGCCCTAACTCCTACAATGAGCAGTTCTTC
16,NA,TRBJ1-2,TRBV5-6,NA,CASSFRPTGNNYGYTF,TGTGCCAGCAGCTTTCGGCCGACAGGAAATAACTATGGCTACACCTTC
16,NA,TRBJ2-7,TRBV7-6,NA,CASSLVGAGAIGEQYF,TGTGCCAGCAGCCTTGTGGGTGCCGGGGCAATAGGAGAGCAGTACTTC
14,NA,TRBJ2-7,TRBV7-9,NA,CASSRGPSSYEQYF,TGTGCCAGCAGCCGCGGTCCCAGCTCCTACGAGCAGTACTTC